The clone carrying this T cell receptor beta chain was counted a few times. Its antigen is currently unknown. Preparation methods for the bulk TCR libraries were those previously described, with listed TCR primers. In TCRdb, the PCR reads were re-called with MiXCR into one record per CDR3 protein. The repertoire holds 600,000 to 650,000 distinct CDR3 sequences, with 20% as singletons. Input for naive CD8 libraries was about 17,000 to 1,100,000 sorted cells; the RNA fraction used was 10%, 30% or 50%. Sorted naive CD8 T cells were those defined as CD8+CD4-CCR7+CD45RA+. This specimen belongs to a study of molecular identifiers for immune sequencing clone quantification. Study findings and constraints: Spiked Jurkat TCR RNA equal to one cell could reportedly be picked out among one million naive cells.

The CDR3 totals 12 residues. Between the trimmed V and J ends, which lost 3 bases and 5 bases, there was a span of 8 bases. The germline CDR1 and CDR2 sequences are SEHNR and FQNEAQ (reference sequence). The clonotype was recovered from a human donor in good health. Some libraries in this study had Jurkat cell RNA spiked in. The rearrangement uses TRBV7-9 and TRBJ2-7; D not certain. The sample taken for sequencing was naive CD8+ T cells from blood, with Jurkat cell RNA spiked in. The subset here: FACS-sorted CD8+CD4-CCR7+CD45RA+ naive T cells. The chain's CDR3 is CASSLILNEQYF. DNA for the CDR3: TGTGCCAGCAGCTTGATATTGAACGAGCAGTACTTC.